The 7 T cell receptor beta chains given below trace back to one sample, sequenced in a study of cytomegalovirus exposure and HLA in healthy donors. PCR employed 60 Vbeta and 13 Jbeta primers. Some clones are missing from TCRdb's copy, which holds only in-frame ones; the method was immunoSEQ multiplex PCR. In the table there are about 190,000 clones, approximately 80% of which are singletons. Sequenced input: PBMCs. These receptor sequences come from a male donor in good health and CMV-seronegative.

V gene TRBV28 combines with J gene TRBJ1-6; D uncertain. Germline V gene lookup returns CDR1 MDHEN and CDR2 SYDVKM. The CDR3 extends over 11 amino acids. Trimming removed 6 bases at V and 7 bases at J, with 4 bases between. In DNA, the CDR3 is TGTGCCAGCAGACAAAATTCACCCCTCCACTTT. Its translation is CASRQNSPLHF.

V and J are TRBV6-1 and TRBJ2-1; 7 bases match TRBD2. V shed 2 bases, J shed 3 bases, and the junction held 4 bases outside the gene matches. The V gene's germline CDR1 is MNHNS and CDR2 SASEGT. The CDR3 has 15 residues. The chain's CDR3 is CASSEYGGNYNEQFF. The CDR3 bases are TGTGCCAGCAGTGAATACGGGGGGAACTACAATGAGCAGTTCTTC.

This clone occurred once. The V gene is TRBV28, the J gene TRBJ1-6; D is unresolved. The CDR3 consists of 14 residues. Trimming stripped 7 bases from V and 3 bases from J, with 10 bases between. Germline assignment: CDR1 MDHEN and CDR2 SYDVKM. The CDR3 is CASTTRSYNSPLHF. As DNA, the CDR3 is TGTGCCAGCACCACTCGGAGCTATAATTCACCCCTCCACTTT.

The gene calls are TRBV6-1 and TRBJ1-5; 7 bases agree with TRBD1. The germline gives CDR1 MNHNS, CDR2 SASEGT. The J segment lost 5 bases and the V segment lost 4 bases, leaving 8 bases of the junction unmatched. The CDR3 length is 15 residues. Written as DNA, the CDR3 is TGTGCCAGCAGTGGTGGAACAGGGGATCATCAGCCCCAGCATTTT. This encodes CASSGGTGDHQPQHF.

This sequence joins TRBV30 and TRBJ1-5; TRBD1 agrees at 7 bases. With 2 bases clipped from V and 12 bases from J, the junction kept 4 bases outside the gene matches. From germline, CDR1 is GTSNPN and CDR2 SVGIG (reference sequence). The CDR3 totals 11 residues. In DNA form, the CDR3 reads TGTGCCTGGAGTTCCGGACAGGTCCAGCATTTT. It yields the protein CAWSSGQVQHF.

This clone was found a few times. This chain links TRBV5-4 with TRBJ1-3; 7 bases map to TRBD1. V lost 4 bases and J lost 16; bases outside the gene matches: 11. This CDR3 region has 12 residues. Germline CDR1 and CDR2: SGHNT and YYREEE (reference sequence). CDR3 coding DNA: TGTGCCAGCAGCCCCCCGACAGGGAAGGAGTATTTT. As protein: CASSPPTGKEYF.

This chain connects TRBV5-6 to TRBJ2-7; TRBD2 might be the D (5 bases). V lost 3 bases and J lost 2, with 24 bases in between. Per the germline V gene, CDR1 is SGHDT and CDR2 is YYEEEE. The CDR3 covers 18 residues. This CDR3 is CASSSTMLSDWHTYEQYF. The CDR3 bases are TGTGCCAGCAGCTCGACAATGCTCTCGGACTGGCATACCTACGAGCAGTACTTC.